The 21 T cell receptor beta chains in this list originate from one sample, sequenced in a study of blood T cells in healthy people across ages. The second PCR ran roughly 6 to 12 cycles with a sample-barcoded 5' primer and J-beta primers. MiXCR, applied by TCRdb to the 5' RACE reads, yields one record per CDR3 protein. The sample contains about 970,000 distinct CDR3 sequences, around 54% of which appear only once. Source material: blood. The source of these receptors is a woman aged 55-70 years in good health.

The CDR3 DNA reads as TGTGCCAGCAGCTTCCGCGGGAGTGTCTACGAGCAGTACTTC. This sequence encodes CASSFRGSVYEQYF. This chain uses TRBV5-4 with TRBJ2-7; 7 nucleotides agree with TRBD2. CDR1 and CDR2 from the germline V gene are SGHNT and YYREEE (reference sequence). J lost 3 bases, V lost 2 bases, and 5 bases had no gene match. This CDR3 has 14 amino acids.

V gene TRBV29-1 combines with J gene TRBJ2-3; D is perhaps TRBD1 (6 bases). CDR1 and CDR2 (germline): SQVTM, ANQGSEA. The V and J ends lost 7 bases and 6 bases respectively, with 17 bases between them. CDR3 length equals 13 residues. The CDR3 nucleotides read TGCAGCGGGGGGCCGGGGATGGGGGATACGCAGTATTTT. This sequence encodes CSGGPGMGDTQYF.

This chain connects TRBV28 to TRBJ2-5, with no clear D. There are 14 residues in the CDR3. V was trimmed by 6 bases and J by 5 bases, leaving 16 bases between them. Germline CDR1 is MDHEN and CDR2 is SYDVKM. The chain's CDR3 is CASRSMLTTETQYF. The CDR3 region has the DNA TGTGCCAGCAGATCCATGTTGACGACGGAGACCCAGTACTTC.

The CDR3 DNA is TGCAGTGCTAGAATCGGCGGCGGGGCCGGGGAGCTGTTTTTT. Protein: CSARIGGGAGELFF. The chain employs TRBV20-1 and TRBJ2-2; tentatively, D is TRBD2 (6 bases). This CDR3 is built from 14 residues. In germline, CDR1 is DFQATT, CDR2 SNEGSKA (reference sequence). V lost 2 bases and J 6 bases, leaving 13 bases between the germline ends.

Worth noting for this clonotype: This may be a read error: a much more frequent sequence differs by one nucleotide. The CDR3 region is CSGGDRGPYEQYF. CDR3 nucleotide sequence: TGCAGCGGCGGGGACAGGGGGCCCTACGAGCAGTACTTC. The chain carries TRBV29-1 and TRBJ2-4; TRBD1 agrees at 12 bases. TRBJ2-7 matches the DNA end more closely, so the J call is doubtful. CDR3 length: 13 residues. Germline V gene sequence: CDR1 SQVTM, CDR2 ANQGSEA.

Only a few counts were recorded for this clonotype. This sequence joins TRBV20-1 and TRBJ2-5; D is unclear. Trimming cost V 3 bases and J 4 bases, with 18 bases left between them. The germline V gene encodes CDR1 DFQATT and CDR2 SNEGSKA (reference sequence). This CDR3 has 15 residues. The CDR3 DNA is TGCAGTGCTAGTGTCGGCTCTTCAGTGGGAGAGACCCAGTACTTC. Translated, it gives CSASVGSSVGETQYF.

CDR3 nucleotides: TGCGCCAGCAGCCACCAAGAGGCAGATACGCAGTATTTT. Translating it yields CASSHQEADTQYF. V is TRBV4-3 and J is TRBJ2-3, with D unclear. The CDR3 is 13 amino acids. Germline CDR1 LGHNA, CDR2 YSLEER. The V gene lost 3 bases and the J gene lost 4 bases, with 8 bases spanning the gap.

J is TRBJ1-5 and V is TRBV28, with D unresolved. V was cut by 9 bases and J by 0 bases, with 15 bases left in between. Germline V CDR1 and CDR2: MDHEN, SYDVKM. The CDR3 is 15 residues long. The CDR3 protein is CASTRAAYSNQPQHF. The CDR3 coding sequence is TGTGCCAGTACTCGGGCAGCCTATAGCAATCAGCCCCAGCATTTT.

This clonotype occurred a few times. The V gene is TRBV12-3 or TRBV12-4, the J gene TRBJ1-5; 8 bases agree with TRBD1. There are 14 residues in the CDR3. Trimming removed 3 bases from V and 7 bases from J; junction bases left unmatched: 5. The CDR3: CASSFTGGRQPQHF. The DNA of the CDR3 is TGTGCCAGCAGTTTTACAGGGGGAAGGCAGCCCCAGCATTTT.

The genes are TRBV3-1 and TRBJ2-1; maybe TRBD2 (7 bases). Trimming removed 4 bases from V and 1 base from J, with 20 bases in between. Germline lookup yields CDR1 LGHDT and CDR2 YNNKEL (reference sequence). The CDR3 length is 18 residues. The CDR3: CASSPQDARGQSYNEQFF. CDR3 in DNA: TGTGCCAGCAGCCCCCAGGACGCGCGGGGGCAATCCTACAATGAGCAGTTCTTC.

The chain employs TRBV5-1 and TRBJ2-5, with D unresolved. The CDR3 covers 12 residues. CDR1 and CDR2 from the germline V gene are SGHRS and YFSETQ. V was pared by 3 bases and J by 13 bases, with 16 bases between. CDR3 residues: CASSSDRLALYF. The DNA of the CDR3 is TGCGCCAGCAGCTCCGACCGACTGGCGCTGTACTTC.

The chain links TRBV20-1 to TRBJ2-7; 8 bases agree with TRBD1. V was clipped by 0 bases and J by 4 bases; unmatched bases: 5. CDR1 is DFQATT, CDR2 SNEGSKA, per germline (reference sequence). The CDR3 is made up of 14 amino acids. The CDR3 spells CSARDSRGQYEQYF. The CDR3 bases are TGCAGTGCTAGAGATTCCAGGGGGCAATACGAGCAGTACTTC.

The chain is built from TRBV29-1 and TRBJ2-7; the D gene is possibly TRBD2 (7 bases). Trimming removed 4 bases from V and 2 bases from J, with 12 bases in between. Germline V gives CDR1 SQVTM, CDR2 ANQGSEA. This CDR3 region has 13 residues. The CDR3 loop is CSVALGGAYEQYF. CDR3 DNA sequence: TGCAGCGTTGCCCTAGGGGGGGCCTACGAGCAGTACTTC.

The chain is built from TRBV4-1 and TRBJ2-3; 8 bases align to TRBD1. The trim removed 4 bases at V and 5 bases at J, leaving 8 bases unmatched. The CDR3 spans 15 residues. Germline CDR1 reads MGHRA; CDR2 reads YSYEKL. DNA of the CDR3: TGCGCCAGCAGCCGGCCAGGGGGGACAGGAGATACGCAGTATTTT. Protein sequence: CASSRPGGTGDTQYF.

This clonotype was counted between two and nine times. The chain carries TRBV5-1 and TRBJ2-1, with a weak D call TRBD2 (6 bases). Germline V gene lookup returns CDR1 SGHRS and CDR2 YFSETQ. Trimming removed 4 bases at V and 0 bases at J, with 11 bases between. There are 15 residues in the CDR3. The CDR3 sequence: CASSIADFSYNEQFF. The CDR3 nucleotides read TGCGCCAGCAGCATAGCGGATTTCTCCTACAATGAGCAGTTCTTC.

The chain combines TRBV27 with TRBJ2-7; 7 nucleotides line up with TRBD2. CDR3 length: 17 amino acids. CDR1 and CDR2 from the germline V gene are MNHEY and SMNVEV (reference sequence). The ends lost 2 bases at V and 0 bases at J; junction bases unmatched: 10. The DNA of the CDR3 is TGTGCCAGCAGTTTACATCTGCGGGGCGGGAGCTCCTACGAGCAGTACTTC. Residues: CASSLHLRGGSSYEQYF.

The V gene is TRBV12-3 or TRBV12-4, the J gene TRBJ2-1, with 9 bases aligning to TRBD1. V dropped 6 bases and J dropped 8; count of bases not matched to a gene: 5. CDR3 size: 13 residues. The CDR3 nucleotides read TGTGCCAGCAGGGGGACAGGGCAATATGAGCAGTTCTTC. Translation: CASRGTGQYEQFF.

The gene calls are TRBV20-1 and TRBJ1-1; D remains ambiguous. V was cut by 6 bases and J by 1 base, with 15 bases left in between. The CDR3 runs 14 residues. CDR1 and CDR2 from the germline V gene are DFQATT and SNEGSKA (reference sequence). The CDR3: CSAQPGDKNTEAFF. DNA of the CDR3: TGCAGTGCCCAGCCCGGCGACAAGAACACTGAAGCTTTCTTT.

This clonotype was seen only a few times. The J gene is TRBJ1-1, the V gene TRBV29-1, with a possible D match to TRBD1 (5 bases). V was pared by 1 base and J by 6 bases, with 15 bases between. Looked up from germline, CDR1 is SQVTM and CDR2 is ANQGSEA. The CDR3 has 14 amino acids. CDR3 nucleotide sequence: TGCAGCGTTGAAGGGGGGGAAAGGAGGCCTGAAGCTTTCTTT. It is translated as CSVEGGERRPEAFF.

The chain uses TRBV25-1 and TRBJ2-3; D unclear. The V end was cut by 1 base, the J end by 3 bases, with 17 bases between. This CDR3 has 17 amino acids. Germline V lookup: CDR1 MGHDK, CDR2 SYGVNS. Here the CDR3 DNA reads TGTGCCAGCAGTGAATTTATGGAGAGGAATGAAACAGATACGCAGTATTTT. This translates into CASSEFMERNETDTQYF. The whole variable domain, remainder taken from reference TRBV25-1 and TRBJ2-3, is EADIYQTPRYLVIGTGKKITLECSQTMGHDKMYWYQQDPGMELHLIHYSYGVNSTEKGDLSSESTVSRIRTEHFPLTLESARPSHTSQYLCASSEFMERNETDTQYFGPGTRLTVL.

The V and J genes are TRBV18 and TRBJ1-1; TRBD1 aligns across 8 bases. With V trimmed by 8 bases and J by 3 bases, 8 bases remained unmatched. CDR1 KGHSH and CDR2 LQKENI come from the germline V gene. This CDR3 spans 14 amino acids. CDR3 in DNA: TGTGCCAGCAAGGCCGGGACAGGTGACACTGAAGCTTTCTTT. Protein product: CASKAGTGDTEAFF.